This passage covers 22 T cell receptor beta chains from one sample sequenced in a study of shared clonotypes between healthy human individuals. This table comes from immunoSEQ multiplex PCR, and its TCRdb copy is limited to in-frame clones, with some not included. Of some 700,000 clones in the sample, less than 95% were seen once. The sample comprised memory CD8+ T cells from PBMCs. Stated subset: CD45RO+ cells pooled with CCR7-negative TemRA cells. The receptors originated from a man younger than 35 in good health. Some clones in this sample may be carry-over from other donors' samples.

The CDR3 nucleotides read TGTGCCAGCAGCTTAACCCCACGGGAGGCTCCCTACAATGAGCAGTTCTTC. This translates into CASSLTPREAPYNEQFF. The V gene is TRBV7-3, the J gene TRBJ2-1; TRBD2 agrees at 7 bases. V trimming: 0 bases; J trimming: 2 bases; junction bases outside the gene matches: 7. Germline loops: CDR1 SGHTA, CDR2 FQGTGA. The CDR3 totals 17 residues.

This sequence joins TRBV28 and TRBJ2-6; D remains unclear. The germline gives CDR1 MDHEN, CDR2 SYDVKM. There are 13 residues in the CDR3. The ends were cut back, 6 bases at V and 1 base at J, with 4 bases in the middle. For the CDR3, the DNA is TGTGCCAGCAGAGCTTCTGGGGCCAACGTCCTGACTTTC. Translation gives CASRASGANVLTF.

The chain carries TRBV9 and TRBJ1-1; 7 positions agree with TRBD1. This CDR3 region has 15 residues. The germline CDR1 and CDR2 sequences are SGDLS and YYNGEE. J lost 5 bases, V lost 0 bases, and 7 bases had no gene match. CDR3 nucleotide sequence: TGTGCCAGCAGCGTAGTACCAGGGGGGCATACTGAAGCTTTCTTT. As protein: CASSVVPGGHTEAFF. The full variable domain, rest sourced from reference TRBV9 and TRBJ1-1, is DSGVTQTPKHLITATGQRVTLRCSPRSGDLSVYWYQQSLDQGLQFLIQYYNGEERAKGNILERFSAQQFPDLHSELNLSSLELGDSALYFCASSVVPGGHTEAFFGQGTRLTVV.

The V call is TRBV19, the J call TRBJ1-2; possible D gene TRBD1, 5 bases. CDR1 and CDR2 (germline): LNHDA, SQIVND (reference sequence). Between the trimmed V and J ends, which lost 7 bases and 5 bases, there was a span of 17 bases. The CDR3 is made up of 14 amino acids. The CDR3 loop reads CASTSKGGTYGYTF. The CDR3 region has the DNA TGTGCCAGTACCTCCAAGGGAGGGACTTATGGCTACACCTTC.

V usage is TRBV28 and J usage is TRBJ1-5; D is unclear. From germline, CDR1 is MDHEN and CDR2 SYDVKM. Trimming took 2 bases from V and 2 from J, leaving 13 bases between them. CDR3 length equals 16 residues. As DNA, the CDR3 is TGTGCCAGCAGTTTAACCCTATCCCCGGGCAATCAGCCCCAGCATTTT. Encoded protein: CASSLTLSPGNQPQHF.

The rearrangement uses TRBV30 and TRBJ2-5; tentatively, D is TRBD1 or TRBD2 (5 bases each). This CDR3 has 14 amino acids. Trimming shortened V by 5 bases and J by 5 bases, and 18 bases separated the two germline ends. Germline-derived CDR1 and CDR2 are GTSNPN and SVGIG (reference sequence). DNA for the CDR3: TGTGCCTGGGGGAGAGGGGCCGTGGTGGAGACCCAGTACTTC. Translating it yields CAWGRGAVVETQYF.

The J gene is TRBJ1-2, the V gene TRBV15, with TRBD1 as a possible D gene (5 bases). Germline CDR1 is LNHNV and CDR2 is YYDKDF (reference sequence). This CDR3 region has 13 residues. V was trimmed by 3 bases and J by 1 base, leaving 6 bases between them. CDR3 residues: CATSRGHNYGYTF. CDR3 DNA sequence: TGTGCCACCAGCAGGGGGCATAACTATGGCTACACCTTC.

V is TRBV7-9 and J is TRBJ2-2; D is possibly TRBD1 (5 bases). The CDR3 runs to 15 residues. Trimming took off 7 bases at V and 6 bases at J, with 18 bases between the two ends. Germline V gives CDR1 SEHNR, CDR2 FQNEAQ (reference sequence). This CDR3 reads CASTLGSGWAGELFF. The CDR3 nucleotides are TGTGCCAGCACCCTAGGTTCAGGGTGGGCCGGGGAGCTGTTTTTT.

The chain carries TRBV4-1 and TRBJ1-1; 8 nucleotides align to TRBD1. Trimming removed 4 bases from V and 1 base from J; junction bases left unmatched: 20. Germline loops: CDR1 MGHRA, CDR2 YSYEKL. The CDR3 is 20 residues long. CDR3 DNA: TGCGCCAGCAGCCGCGACAAGGCTCAAGGCAGGGGGCTCGAGAACACTGAAGCTTTCTTT. Amino acids: CASSRDKAQGRGLENTEAFF.

This chain uses TRBV20-1 with TRBJ1-3; D is unclear. The CDR3 runs to 11 residues. V lost 3 bases to trimming and J lost 0 bases, with 0 bases between them. Germline-derived CDR1 and CDR2 are DFQATT and SNEGSKA (reference sequence). The CDR3 here is CSASSGNTIYF. CDR3 sequence (DNA): TGCAGTGCTAGCTCTGGAAACACCATATATTTT.

V and J are TRBV2 and TRBJ1-1; unclear D gene. Germline loops: CDR1 SNHLY, CDR2 FYNNEI. V shed 7 bases and J shed 3 bases, with 3 bases lying between them. The CDR3 has 10 residues. The CDR3, as DNA: TGTGCCAGCAAAGACACTGAAGCTTTCTTT. Encoded protein: CASKDTEAFF.

This chain connects TRBV27 to TRBJ2-3, with TRBD2 identical over 13 bases. Germline V CDR1 and CDR2: MNHEY, SMNVEV (reference sequence). The CDR3 consists of 16 residues. With V trimmed by 5 bases and J by 4 bases, 6 bases remained unmatched. The CDR3 protein is CASSLLAGGPPDTQYF. CDR3 sequence (DNA): TGTGCCAGCAGTCTACTAGCGGGAGGGCCCCCAGATACGCAGTATTTT.

CDR3 DNA: TGTGCCAGCAGTCAGGGTTCTGGGGCCAACGTCCTGACTTTC. It yields the protein CASSQGSGANVLTF. The chain recombines TRBV27 with TRBJ2-6; D possibly corresponds to TRBD1 (5 bases). The CDR3 is 14 residues long. Trimming pared 5 bases from V and 1 base from J, leaving 6 bases between. Germline CDR1 MNHEY, CDR2 SMNVEV (reference sequence).

This chain links TRBV19 with TRBJ2-2; D unresolved. The germline V gene encodes CDR1 LNHDA and CDR2 SQIVND (reference sequence). V lost 0 bases to trimming and J lost 6 bases, with 11 bases between them. This CDR3 contains 15 residues. CDR3 residues: CASSIDGSTPGELFF. The CDR3, as DNA: TGTGCCAGTAGTATAGACGGCAGTACGCCCGGGGAGCTGTTTTTT. The full variable domain, completed using reference TRBV19 and TRBJ2-2, is DGGITQSPKYLFRKEGQNVTLSCEQNLNHDAMYWYRQDPGQGLRLIYYSQIVNDFQKGDIAEGYSVSREKKESFPLTVTSAQKNPTAFYLCASSIDGSTPGELFFGEGSRLTVL.

The gene calls are TRBV9 and TRBJ2-3, with D unclear. Trimming left V 1 base short and J 2 bases short, with 11 bases between. Germline V gives CDR1 SGDLS, CDR2 YYNGEE. The CDR3 length is 15 residues. The DNA for the CDR3 is TGTGCCAGCAGCGTAATGAGGATCCCCACAGATACGCAGTATTTT. This gives the protein CASSVMRIPTDTQYF.

The V call is TRBV28, the J call TRBJ2-1; 7 bases match TRBD1. Germline V gene sequence: CDR1 MDHEN, CDR2 SYDVKM. The V and J ends lost 6 bases and 3 bases, in that order; junction bases with no gene match: 11. The CDR3 consists of 16 residues. CDR3 region: CASSPYRGYHYNEQFF. CDR3 DNA: TGTGCCAGCAGCCCATACAGGGGCTATCACTACAATGAGCAGTTCTTC.

This chain connects TRBV27 to TRBJ2-1, with D possibly being TRBD1 or TRBD2 (6 bases each). Trimming took 5 bases from V and 3 from J, leaving 20 bases between them. The germline V gene has CDR1 MNHEY and CDR2 SMNVEV (reference sequence). This CDR3 spans 17 amino acids. The chain's CDR3 is CASSDAEIRGHYNEQFF. The CDR3 DNA follows: TGTGCCAGCAGTGACGCCGAGATTCGGGGGCACTACAATGAGCAGTTCTTC.

This sequence joins TRBV11-2 and TRBJ2-7, with TRBD1 matching 9 bases. CDR1 SGHAT and CDR2 FQNNGV come from the germline V gene. The CDR3 covers 18 residues. J lost 6 bases, V lost 6 bases, and 21 bases had no gene match. For the CDR3, the DNA is TGTGCCAGCAGGGTCGGTGGGCTGAGAGGGACAGGGAACGGCGAGCAGTACTTC. Amino acids: CASRVGGLRGTGNGEQYF.

The chain employs TRBV4-3 and TRBJ1-2; possibly TRBD1 for D (5 bases). Deletions cut 0 bases from V and 3 bases from J, with 17 bases between. Germline CDR1 reads LGHNA; CDR2 reads YSLEER. The CDR3 covers 17 residues. The CDR3 DNA follows: TGCGCCAGCAGCCAAGACGATCGGGGGGAAGTTGACTATGGCTACACCTTC. Translated: CASSQDDRGEVDYGYTF.

V and J are TRBV6-6 and TRBJ2-2; maybe TRBD2 (5 bases). V was trimmed by 5 bases and J by 5 bases, leaving 15 bases between them. The CDR3 sequence is 15 residues long. Germline V gives CDR1 MNHNY, CDR2 SVGAGI (reference sequence). As DNA, the CDR3 is TGTGCCAGCAGTCTTTCGAGACCGGGGACCGGGGAGCTGTTTTTT. Its translation: CASSLSRPGTGELFF.

This clone has a single count. The CDR3 DNA is TGTGCCAGCAGCCCCCCTCAGGGGACATACTCCTACGAGCAGTACTTC. Its protein product is CASSPPQGTYSYEQYF. The chain combines TRBV11-2 with TRBJ2-7; a weak D match, TRBD1 (6 bases). CDR1 and CDR2 from the germline V gene are SGHAT and FQNNGV. The CDR3 covers 16 residues. Trimming shortened V by 5 bases and J by 0 bases, and 17 bases separated the two germline ends.

The chain carries TRBV9 and TRBJ2-7; the D is unclear. The germline V and J ends were trimmed by 3 bases and 0 bases, with 4 bases remaining between them. CDR3 length equals 12 residues. Germline V gene lookup returns CDR1 SGDLS and CDR2 YYNGEE. CDR3 coding DNA: TGTGCCAGCAGCGACCACTCCTACGAGCAGTACTTC. It specifies CASSDHSYEQYF.